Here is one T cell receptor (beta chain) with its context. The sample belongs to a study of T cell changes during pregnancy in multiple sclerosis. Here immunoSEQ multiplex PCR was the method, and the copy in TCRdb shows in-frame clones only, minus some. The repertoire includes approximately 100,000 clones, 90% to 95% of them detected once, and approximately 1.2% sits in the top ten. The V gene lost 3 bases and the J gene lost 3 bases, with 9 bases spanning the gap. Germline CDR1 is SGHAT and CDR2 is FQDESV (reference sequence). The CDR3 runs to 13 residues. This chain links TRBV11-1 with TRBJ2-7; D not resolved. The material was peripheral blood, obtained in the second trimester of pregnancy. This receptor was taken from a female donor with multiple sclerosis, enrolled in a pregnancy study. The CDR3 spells CASSFERDYEQYF. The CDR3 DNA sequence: TGTGCCAGCAGCTTCGAGAGAGACTACGAGCAGTACTTC.